The 4 T cell receptor beta chains below all came from one sample that was sequenced in a study of HIV-infected patients and healthy controls. Whole blood was used without fractionation, so all unsorted peripheral T cells were included. About 450 ng RNA was reverse transcribed with alpha and beta constant-region primers. Each of the alpha and beta chains got its own library through chain-specific third strand synthesis with indices. TCRdb processed the 5' RACE reads anew with MiXCR; each CDR3 protein has one entry. This sample's table reports roughly five distinct CDR3 sequences. The sequencing here drew on blood, taken before antiretroviral therapy. The receptors here all came from an adult with HIV infection. The donor label of this sample is uncertain.

By sample fraction, this clonotype is hyperexpanded. As an off-target read in a library built for alpha chains, this beta chain has a frequency of little significance. The chain links TRBV20-1 to TRBJ1-2, with 8 positions matching TRBD1. There are 12 residues in the CDR3. The germline V gene encodes CDR1 DFQATT and CDR2 SNEGSKA (reference sequence). V lost 5 bases, J lost 3 bases, and 2 bases stayed unmatched. The CDR3 DNA sequence: TGCAGTGCTGGACAGGGATACTATGGCTACACCTTC. Translating it yields CSAGQGYYGYTF.

Relative to its sample, this clonotype is hyperexpanded. This beta chain is an off-target read within a library intended for alpha chains, so its frequency means little. This chain uses TRBV9 with TRBJ1-1; weak D call: TRBD1 (6 bases). CDR1 and CDR2 (germline): SGDLS, YYNGEE. The CDR3 extends over 15 amino acids. V was cut by 4 bases and J by 6 bases, with 19 bases left in between. This CDR3 is CASSKGGNDGPEAFF. CDR3 coding DNA: TGTGCCAGCAGCAAAGGGGGTAATGATGGGCCTGAAGCTTTCTTT.

This clonotype was seen a few times. The library was prepared for alpha chains; this beta chain is a stray read, so its frequency means little. The chain combines TRBV5-4 with TRBJ1-2; D unresolved. The CDR3 extends over 12 amino acids. The V gene lost 4 bases and the J gene lost 4 bases, with 8 bases spanning the gap. Germline lookup yields CDR1 SGHNT and CDR2 YYREEE (reference sequence). CDR3 nucleotides: TGTGCCAGCAGCATGGACTCCTATGGCTACACCTTC. Its protein is CASSMDSYGYTF.

By sample fraction, this clonotype is hyperexpanded. This beta chain is off target for a library built for alpha chains, so its abundance means little. The chain links TRBV27 to TRBJ1-2; 8 nucleotides match TRBD1. The J segment lost 8 bases and the V segment lost 4 bases, leaving 9 bases of the junction unmatched. Germline V CDR1 and CDR2: MNHEY, SMNVEV (reference sequence). CDR3 size: 14 residues. The CDR3 reads CASSSGTGSKGYTF. DNA for the CDR3: TGTGCCAGCAGTTCCGGGACAGGTTCGAAAGGCTACACCTTC.